This T cell receptor (beta chain) was captured in a study of tumor-infiltrating lymphocytes in primary liver carcinoma. Study-wide points: Blood's top-250-clone fraction was significantly lower than that of tumors (p = 0.039).

The tissue used was unsorted bulk material of about 20-33 mg. RNA and DNA were co-extracted from it with the AllPrep DNA/RNA mini kit. V dropped 6 bases and J dropped 7 bases, with 10 bases sitting between them. Germline CDR1 is MNHEY and CDR2 is SVGAGI. The CDR3 is 12 amino acids. This clonotype was counted many times. Its antigen is undetermined. Researchers generated TCR beta cDNA from around 0.55 ug of total RNA, relying on a constant-region primer. Modified slightly, ARM-PCR produced TCR beta libraries over three nested multiplex PCR rounds. With TRBV1-TRBV30 forward primers and a C-beta reverse primer, the first two PCR rounds were run for 10 cycles each. MiXCR, run by TCRdb on the multiplex PCR reads, gives a single entry per CDR3 protein. The data contain roughly 86,000 distinct CDR3 sequences, roughly 70% of them singletons.

This clonotype was obtained from a man aged 40-55 years with primary liver carcinoma and hepatitis B virus infection. The source material was tumor-adjacent normal liver tissue. The V call is TRBV6-5, the J call TRBJ1-5; D not certain. CDR3 in amino acids: CASRTVGQPQHF. In DNA, the CDR3 is TGTGCCAGCAGGACGGTGGGACAGCCCCAGCATTTT.